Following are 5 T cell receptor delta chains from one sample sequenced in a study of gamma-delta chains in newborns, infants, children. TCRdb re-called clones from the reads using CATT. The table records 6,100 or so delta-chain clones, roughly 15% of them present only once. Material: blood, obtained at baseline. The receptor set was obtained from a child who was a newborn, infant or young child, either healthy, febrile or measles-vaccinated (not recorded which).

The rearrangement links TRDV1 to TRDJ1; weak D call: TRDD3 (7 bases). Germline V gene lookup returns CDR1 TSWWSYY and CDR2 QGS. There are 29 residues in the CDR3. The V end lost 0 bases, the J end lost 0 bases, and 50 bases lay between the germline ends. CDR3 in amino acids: CALGELWNRCKVRSPYWGPTPLYTDKLIF. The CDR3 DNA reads TGTGCTCTTGGGGAACTGTGGAATCGGTGCAAAGTAAGATCCCCGTACTGGGGTCCTACCCCACTGTACACCGATAAACTCATCTTT.

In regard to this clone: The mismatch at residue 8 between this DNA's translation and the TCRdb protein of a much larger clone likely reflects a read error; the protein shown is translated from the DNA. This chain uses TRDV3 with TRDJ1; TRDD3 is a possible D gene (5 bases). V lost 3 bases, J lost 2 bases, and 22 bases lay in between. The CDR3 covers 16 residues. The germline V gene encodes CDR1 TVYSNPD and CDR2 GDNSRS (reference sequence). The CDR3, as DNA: TGTGCCTTCCGGGGGGGGTACCGGGCTGGAACCGATAAACTCATCTTT. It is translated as CAFRGGYRAGTDKLIF.

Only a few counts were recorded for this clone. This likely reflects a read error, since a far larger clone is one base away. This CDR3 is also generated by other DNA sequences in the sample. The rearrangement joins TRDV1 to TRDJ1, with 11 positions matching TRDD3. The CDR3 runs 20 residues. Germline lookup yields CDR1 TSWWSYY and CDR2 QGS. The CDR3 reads CALGELLLGDIDGYTDKLIF. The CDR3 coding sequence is TGCGCTCTTGGGGAATTGTTACTGGGGGATATTGATGGGTACACCGATAAACTCATCTTT.

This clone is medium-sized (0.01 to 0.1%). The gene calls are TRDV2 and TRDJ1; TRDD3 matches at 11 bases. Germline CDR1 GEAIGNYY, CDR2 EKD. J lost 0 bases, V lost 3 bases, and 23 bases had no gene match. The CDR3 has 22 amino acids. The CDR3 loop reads CACDPLLPTRLGDSSYTDKLIF. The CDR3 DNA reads TGTGCCTGTGACCCCCTGCTTCCTACCCGACTGGGGGATAGTTCGTACACCGATAAACTCATCTTT.

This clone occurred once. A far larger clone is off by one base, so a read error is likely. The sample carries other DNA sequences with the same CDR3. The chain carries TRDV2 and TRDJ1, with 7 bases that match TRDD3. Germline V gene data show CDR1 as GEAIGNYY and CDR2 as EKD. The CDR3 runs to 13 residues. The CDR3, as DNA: TGTGCTTGTGACACCTGGGGGTCCGATAAACTCATCTTT. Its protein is CACDTWGSDKLIF.